This is a list of T cell receptor beta chains from one sample in a study of T cell responses to AZD1222 COVID-19 vaccine. Repertoires were generated with immunoSEQ multiplex PCR, while TCRdb's copy carries only in-frame clones and drops some. This table holds 120,000 to 150,000 clones, roughly 90% found once. The source material was peripheral blood, sampled on day 0 of AZD1222 vaccination. These TCRs come from an adult in good health. The conserved cysteine and the conserved F or W are not part of the CDR3 here. For some rows the clone size is stated as once, few or many, or as a class when expanded; others skip it.

size	V	J	CDR3
.	TRBV28	TRBJ1-5	ASRGSGRGRNQPQH
.	TRBV9	TRBJ1-3	ASSPLTGSSGNTIY
few	TRBV6-4	TRBJ2-1	ASSDSPAGGGNEQF
.	TRBV24-1	TRBJ2-1	ATSGSRTSGDSRNEQF
.	TRBV5-4	TRBJ2-1	ASSLLRTSGSIEQF
.	TRBV7-9	TRBJ1-1	ASSFVENTEAF
.	TRBV28	TRBJ1-5	ASSSVYSNQPQH
.	TRBV2	TRBJ2-1	ASRIGQGVYNEQF
.	TRBV7-2	TRBJ1-5	ASSLLSYQPQH
.	TRBV6-4	TRBJ2-3	ASSARTGGDTQY
.	TRBV28	TRBJ2-3	ASSWLWTGGTDTQY
.	TRBV7-2	TRBJ1-5	ASSKTSGTGIWPQH
once	TRBV29-1	TRBJ2-1	SVAPSSNEQF
.	TRBV5-4	TRBJ1-2	ASSFGGSNYGYT
.	TRBV2	TRBJ1-1	ASSEQGASVTEAF